The 30 T cell receptor beta chains presented below share a single source sample, sequenced in a study of CD8 T cells in ankylosing spondylitis. TCRdb independently ran MiXCR on the 5' RACE reads; one entry per CDR3 protein. The table lists around 180,000 distinct CDR3 sequences, over 15% of them singletons. Sequenced: blood, either unsorted or a sorted T cell fraction (not recorded which). Receptor source: a male donor aged 10-30 years with ankylosing spondylitis or in good health (not recorded which).

This clonotype was observed at least ten times. This sequence joins TRBV5-1 and TRBJ2-7, with TRBD1 matching over 7 bases. Unmatched junction bases numbered 18, after V lost 7 bases and J lost 2 bases. Germline CDR1 SGHRS, CDR2 YFSETQ. The CDR3 is made up of 17 amino acids. This CDR3 reads CASLKPPDREPTYEQYV. Here the CDR3 DNA reads TGCGCCAGCCTTAAACCTCCAGACAGGGAACCAACCTACGAGCAGTACGTC.

This clonotype was seen at least ten times. CDR3 region: CSAPLLAGAYNEQFF. The CDR3 coding sequence is TGCAGTGCCCCCCTACTAGCGGGAGCGTACAATGAGCAGTTCTTC. The J gene is TRBJ2-1, the V gene TRBV20-1; 11 bases align to TRBD2. The junction had 8 bases not matched to a gene; V was cut back by 6 bases and J by 4 bases. Germline lookup yields CDR1 DFQATT and CDR2 SNEGSKA (reference sequence). The CDR3 covers 15 residues.

At least ten counts were recorded for this clonotype. This chain uses TRBV9 with TRBJ2-5; tentative D call: TRBD2 (5 bases). CDR3 length equals 16 residues. Deletions cut 4 bases from V and 7 bases from J, with 23 bases between. Germline V gene data show CDR1 as SGDLS and CDR2 as YYNGEE. The CDR3 nucleotides read TGTGCCAGCAGCCCCCGAGGTTTGGGGAGCGAGGGGACCCAGTACTTC. Protein product: CASSPRGLGSEGTQYF.

At least ten counts were recorded for this clonotype. CDR3 sequence reads: CATSRDWLDTFYNEQFF. DNA for the CDR3: TGTGCCACCAGCAGAGATTGGCTGGACACCTTTTACAATGAGCAGTTCTTC. The V call is TRBV15, the J call TRBJ2-1; TRBD1 is a possible D gene (5 bases). CDR1 and CDR2 (germline): LNHNV, YYDKDF (reference sequence). The V and J ends lost 0 bases and 4 bases respectively, with 16 bases between them. The CDR3 covers 17 residues.

This clonotype occurred many times. This chain joins TRBV15 and TRBJ2-7; a weak D match, TRBD1 (6 bases). V lost 3 bases to trimming and J lost 5 bases, with 11 bases between them. The germline CDR1 and CDR2 sequences are LNHNV and YYDKDF (reference sequence). The CDR3 is made up of 13 amino acids. The CDR3 reads CATSRNPGDEQYF. The CDR3 DNA reads as TGTGCCACCAGCAGGAATCCAGGGGACGAGCAGTACTTC.

This clonotype was seen repeatedly, ten times or more. The CDR3 is CASSQDLRYEQYV. As DNA, the CDR3 is TGTGCCAGCAGCCAAGATCTGAGATACGAGCAGTACGTC. The J gene is TRBJ2-7, the V gene TRBV14; no firm D call. Trimming shortened V by 0 bases and J by 4 bases, and 7 bases separated the two germline ends. The CDR3 has 13 amino acids. The germline V gene encodes CDR1 SGHDN and CDR2 FVKESK.

This clonotype was found many times. The chain has TRBV19 and TRBJ1-5; 7 bases are a match to TRBD1. Germline V gene sequence: CDR1 LNHDA, CDR2 SQIVND (reference sequence). With 5 bases clipped from V and 1 base from J, the junction kept 5 bases outside the gene matches. The CDR3 contains 15 residues. The CDR3 DNA follows: TGTGCCAGTAGTCTACAGGGGTTGAGCAATCAGCCCCAGCATTTT. Protein: CASSLQGLSNQPQHF.

This clonotype was observed at least ten times. This chain uses TRBV3-1 with TRBJ2-7, with D perhaps TRBD2 (6 bases). The CDR3 consists of 13 residues. Trimming shortened V by 0 bases and J by 6 bases, and 9 bases separated the two germline ends. From germline, CDR1 is LGHDT and CDR2 YNNKEL (reference sequence). The DNA of the CDR3 is TGTGCCAGCAGCCAAGACCGGCGGGGCGAGCAGTACGTC. Translated, it gives CASSQDRRGEQYV.

This clonotype has at least ten counts. The gene calls are TRBV6-5 and TRBJ2-1; weak D call: TRBD2 (5 bases). Germline CDR1 and CDR2: MNHEY and SVGAGI. This CDR3 is built from 11 residues. V lost 5 bases and J lost 7, with 6 bases in between. The CDR3 coding sequence is TGTGCCAGCAGTGCGGGTAATGAGCAGTTCTTC. Translating gives CASSAGNEQFF.

This clonotype was picked up many times. This chain connects TRBV5-1 to TRBJ2-2; either TRBD1 or TRBD2 may supply D (5 bases each). V lost 3 bases, J lost 4 bases, and 16 bases lay in between. CDR1 and CDR2 (germline): SGHRS, YFSETQ. The CDR3 spans 16 residues. This CDR3 is CASSWHGARGTGELFF. CDR3 coding DNA: TGCGCCAGCAGCTGGCACGGGGCCCGGGGCACCGGGGAGCTGTTTTTT. Full variable domain (remainder filled in from reference TRBV5-1 and TRBJ2-2): KAGVTQTPRYLIKTRGQQVTLSCSPISGHRSVSWYQQTPGQGLQFLFEYFSETQRNKGNFPGRFSGRQFSNSRSEMNVSTLELGDSALYLCASSWHGARGTGELFFGEGSRLTVL.

The table lists this clonotype with many counts. V gene TRBV20-1 combines with J gene TRBJ2-4; no firm D call. The CDR3 contains 16 residues. V lost 4 bases, J lost 0 bases, and 16 bases lay in between. Looked up from germline, CDR1 is DFQATT and CDR2 is SNEGSKA (reference sequence). CDR3 in DNA: TGCAGTGCTATGGACGAATTGGTTCTAGCCAAAAACATTCAGTACTTC. As protein: CSAMDELVLAKNIQYF.

This clonotype was seen more than once but under ten times. The V call is TRBV5-1, the J call TRBJ1-3, with D tentatively TRBD1 (6 bases). Per the germline V gene, CDR1 is SGHRS and CDR2 is YFSETQ. Trimming stripped 4 bases from V and 4 bases from J, with 15 bases between. The CDR3 has 15 residues. The CDR3 bases are TGCGCCAGCAGCCTGGGGACACGAAGCGGAAACACCATATATTTT. This encodes CASSLGTRSGNTIYF.

The chain carries TRBV5-5 and TRBJ2-5; D not certain. With 4 bases removed from V and 9 bases from J, the gap between germline ends came to 16 bases. Germline V lookup: CDR1 SGHKS, CDR2 YYEKEE (reference sequence). The CDR3 runs 13 residues. The CDR3 is CASSLDQKLPQYF. The CDR3 DNA reads as TGTGCCAGCAGCCTCGACCAGAAATTGCCCCAGTACTTC.

This clonotype was seen repeatedly, ten times or more. The rearrangement joins TRBV28 to TRBJ2-2; TRBD1 matches at 9 bases. The CDR3 extends over 16 amino acids. The junction had 9 bases not matched to a gene; V was cut back by 6 bases and J by 4 bases. CDR1 is MDHEN, CDR2 SYDVKM, per germline. The CDR3 region has the DNA TGTGCCAGCAGACTCCTCGGGACAGGGCGCACCGGGGAGCTGTTTTTT. Translating gives CASRLLGTGRTGELFF. The entire variable domain, with the rest obtained from reference TRBV28 and TRBJ2-2, is as follows: DVKVTQSSRYLVKRTGEKVFLECVQDMDHENMFWYRQDPGLGLRLIYFSYDVKMKEKGDIPEGYSVSREKKERFSLILESASTNQTSMYLCASRLLGTGRTGELFFGEGSRLTVL.

The chain carries TRBV12-3 or TRBV12-4 and TRBJ1-2, with D perhaps matching TRBD1 (6 bases). V lost 3 bases and J lost 8, with 16 bases in between. The CDR3 length is 14 residues. The CDR3 spells CASSLRGGPLGYTF. The CDR3 DNA sequence: TGTGCCAGCAGTTTGAGGGGGGGCCCTTTGGGCTACACCTTC.

This clonotype was seen only once. The chain is built from TRBV7-2 and TRBJ2-7; weak D call: TRBD2 (5 bases). The CDR3 length is 15 residues. V lost 3 bases and J lost 0, with 12 bases in between. In germline, CDR1 is SGHTA, CDR2 FQGNSA. The CDR3 loop is CASSFGVAISYEQYF. The CDR3 DNA sequence: TGTGCCAGCAGCTTCGGGGTGGCTATCTCCTACGAGCAGTACTTC.

This clonotype came up many times. The chain is built from TRBV9 and TRBJ2-7; D is perhaps TRBD2 (5 bases). There are 13 residues in the CDR3. With 5 bases removed from V and 0 bases from J, the gap between germline ends came to 9 bases. Germline lookup yields CDR1 SGDLS and CDR2 YYNGEE. For the CDR3, the DNA is TGTGCCAGCAGTGGAGGAGGCTCCTACGAGCAGTACTTC. Its translation: CASSGGGSYEQYF.

The CDR3 DNA reads TGCAGCGTTGCGGACCCCTACGAGCAGTACTTC. Translated, it gives CSVADPYEQYF. J is TRBJ2-7 and V is TRBV29-1; unclear D gene. The CDR3 has 11 residues. The ends were cut back, 4 bases at V and 2 bases at J, with 6 bases in the middle. Germline CDR1 SQVTM, CDR2 ANQGSEA.

The J gene is TRBJ2-4, the V gene TRBV7-9, with D possibly TRBD1 on 6 matching bases. The V gene's germline CDR1 is SEHNR and CDR2 FQNEAQ (reference sequence). The germline V and J ends were trimmed by 5 bases and 4 bases, with 12 bases remaining between them. The CDR3 runs to 14 residues. The CDR3 spells CASSPGTNKNIQYF. The CDR3 bases are TGTGCCAGCAGCCCAGGGACAAATAAAAACATTCAGTACTTC.

The chain employs TRBV4-2 and TRBJ2-3; TRBD2 agrees at 12 bases. V trimming: 2 bases; J trimming: 0 bases; junction bases outside the gene matches: 9. Germline V gives CDR1 LGHNA, CDR2 YNFKEQ. This CDR3 spans 19 amino acids. The CDR3, as DNA: TGTGCCAGCAGCCAACCGCCGGGACTAGCGGGCCGAAGCACAGATACGCAGTATTTT. Translating gives CASSQPPGLAGRSTDTQYF.

This clonotype was observed at least ten times. The chain is built from TRBV7-9 and TRBJ2-3; D is unresolved. The CDR3 loop spans 14 amino acids. Germline assignment: CDR1 SEHNR and CDR2 FQNEAQ (reference sequence). V lost 3 bases and J 0 bases, leaving 7 bases between the germline ends. The CDR3 DNA is TGTGCCAGCAGCTTCACATCCAGCACAGATACGCAGTATTTT. Translation gives CASSFTSSTDTQYF.

This clonotype was seen only a few times. The CDR3 region has the DNA TGTGCCAGCAGCTTAACAGGTAACGCTGAAGCTTTCTTT. It is translated as CASSLTGNAEAFF. This chain connects TRBV7-6 to TRBJ1-1; perhaps TRBD1 as D (5 bases). The CDR3 has 13 residues. Between the trimmed V and J ends, which lost 2 bases and 6 bases, there was a span of 10 bases. Germline V gene sequence: CDR1 SGHVS, CDR2 FNYEAQ.

In this sample, this clonotype turned up many times. J is TRBJ1-1 and V is TRBV20-1; D ambiguous. Germline CDR1 and CDR2: DFQATT and SNEGSKA (reference sequence). The ends were cut back, 6 bases at V and 5 bases at J, with 13 bases in the middle. There are 12 residues in the CDR3. The CDR3 loop reads CSAHEAPTEAFF. The CDR3, as DNA: TGCAGTGCCCATGAGGCCCCGACTGAAGCTTTCTTT.

This clonotype was counted ten times or more. The chain couples TRBV6-2 or TRBV6-3 to TRBJ2-5; 9 nucleotides agree with TRBD2. Trimming at V came to 0 bases and at J to 6 bases, leaving 11 bases not matched to a gene. The CDR3 is 17 amino acids. Germline assignment: CDR1 MNHEY and CDR2 SVGEGT. The CDR3 DNA reads TGTGCCAGCAGTTACTCGACTCAAGCGGGAGGTCGAAAGACCCAGTACTTC. This gives the protein CASSYSTQAGGRKTQYF.

At least ten counts were recorded for this clonotype. The rearrangement joins TRBV11-2 to TRBJ1-4; TRBD1 aligns across 7 bases. The CDR3 runs 14 residues. Germline CDR1 is SGHAT and CDR2 is FQNNGV. Trimming removed 3 bases from V and 7 bases from J; junction bases left unmatched: 5. The CDR3 region has the DNA TGTGCCAGCAGCTTCCCGGGACAGACTGAAAAACTGTTTTTT. Translating it yields CASSFPGQTEKLFF. The full variable domain, rest sourced from reference TRBV11-2 and TRBJ1-4, is EAGVAQSPRYKIIEKRQSVAFWCNPISGHATLYWYQQILGQGPKLLIQFQNNGVVDDSQLPKDRFSAERLKGVDSTLKIQPAKLEDSAVYLCASSFPGQTEKLFFGSGTQLSVL.

This clonotype was detected ten times or more. This sequence joins TRBV6-2 or TRBV6-3 and TRBJ2-3, with D maybe TRBD2 (5 bases). The CDR3 consists of 13 residues. The germline V and J ends were trimmed by 7 bases and 2 bases, with 10 bases remaining between them. Germline V gene data show CDR1 as MNHEY and CDR2 as SVGEGT. The CDR3 sequence: CASKSGNTDTQYF. CDR3 bases: TGTGCCAGCAAAAGCGGCAACACAGATACGCAGTATTTT.

This clonotype was detected ten times or more. The chain recombines TRBV7-8 with TRBJ2-3; 13 bases line up with TRBD2. V shed 2 bases, J shed 0 bases, and the junction held 8 bases outside the gene matches. CDR3 size: 19 residues. Germline loops: CDR1 SGHVS, CDR2 FQNEAQ. This CDR3 reads CASSLQLAGGVGSTDTQYF. CDR3 DNA: TGTGCCAGCAGCTTACAACTAGCGGGAGGGGTAGGGAGCACAGATACGCAGTATTTT.

The chain links TRBV27 to TRBJ2-3, with TRBD1 matching 12 bases. Germline values: CDR1 MNHEY, CDR2 SMNVEV (reference sequence). There are 21 residues in the CDR3. The V gene end was trimmed by 5 bases and the J gene end by 4 bases; junction bases not matched to a gene: 22. Written as DNA, the CDR3 is TGTGCCAGCAGTCCATATCGGGACAGGGGGCGCCGGGAGAAGGGGCCAGATACGCAGTATTTT. It codes for CASSPYRDRGRREKGPDTQYF.

This clonotype was seen ten or more times. The V call is TRBV10-3, the J call TRBJ2-1; 7 nucleotides agree with TRBD2. The CDR3 runs 12 residues. Losses at the gene ends were 4 bases for V and 7 bases for J; bases not matched to a gene: 1. Germline CDR1 reads ENHRY; CDR2 reads SYGVKD. The CDR3 protein is CAISGTSNEQFF. The CDR3 nucleotides are TGTGCCATCAGTGGGACTAGTAATGAGCAGTTCTTC.

This clonotype was recorded at least ten times. J is TRBJ2-2 and V is TRBV20-1; TRBD1 is a possible D gene (6 bases). The CDR3 length is 15 residues. Between the trimmed V and J ends, which lost 3 bases and 4 bases, there was a span of 15 bases. Germline V gene sequence: CDR1 DFQATT, CDR2 SNEGSKA (reference sequence). This CDR3 reads CSASPGIGGTGELFF. DNA of the CDR3: TGCAGTGCTAGCCCCGGGATAGGGGGCACCGGGGAGCTGTTTTTT.